The clone carrying this T cell receptor beta chain was seen at least ten times. Its antigen remains unidentified. RNA transcripts gave rise to amplified TCR beta CDR3 regions. The study used the HTBI primer set for a first-round RT-PCR of the TCR CDR3. TCRdb independently ran MiXCR on the multiplex PCR reads; one entry per CDR3 protein. The sample comprises some 350,000 distinct CDR3 sequences, roughly an eighth of which are singletons, and 34% rests with the top ten. The source of the sample is a study of T cells in Graves' hyperthyroidism and ophthalmopathy. Findings of the study overall: Ophthalmopathy, as predicted by the model, came a median approximately 6.5 months after the prediction.

Germline lookup yields CDR1 KGHSH and CDR2 LQKENI. There are 11 residues in the CDR3. Trimming cost V 4 bases and J 6 bases, with 4 bases left between them. Sequencing input: blood. V usage is TRBV18 and J usage is TRBJ2-1; D ambiguous. This TCR was sampled from a woman in her thirties or forties with Graves' ophthalmopathy. CDR3 sequence: CASSLLNEQFF. CDR3 nucleotide sequence: TGTGCCAGCTCACTCCTCAATGAGCAGTTCTTC.